The 22 T cell receptor beta chains below all came from one sample that was sequenced in a study of blood T cell repertoires in COVID-19. TCRdb's table, derived via immunoSEQ multiplex PCR, lists solely in-frame clones and lacks some. Seen here are about 430,000 clones, 70% to 90% observed once, and the top ten hold 0.65% to 1%. The sample was peripheral blood. These receptors all come from a man between 18 and 29 years old with COVID-19, enrolled during active disease.

The chain recombines TRBV7-2 with TRBJ2-3; 7 bases match TRBD1. The CDR3 sequence is 15 residues long. J lost 2 bases, V lost 3 bases, and 5 bases had no gene match. Germline V gene sequence: CDR1 SGHTA, CDR2 FQGNSA. The CDR3 DNA is TGTGCCAGCAGCTTCCCGGGACAGATCACAGATACGCAGTATTTT. It translates to CASSFPGQITDTQYF. The whole variable domain, remainder taken from reference TRBV7-2 and TRBJ2-3, is GAGVSQSPSNKVTEKGKDVELRCDPISGHTALYWYRQSLGQGLEFLIYFQGNSAPDKSGLPSDRFSAERTGGSVSTLTIQRTQQEDSAVYLCASSFPGQITDTQYFGPGTRLTVL.

This chain connects TRBV6-6 to TRBJ1-6; D gene unclear. The CDR3 covers 14 residues. Trimming shortened V by 2 bases and J by 8 bases, and 10 bases separated the two germline ends. From germline, CDR1 is MNHNY and CDR2 SVGAGI (reference sequence). Here the CDR3 reads CASSYPDLYSPLHF. In nucleotides, the CDR3 is TGTGCCAGCAGTTACCCGGACTTATATTCACCCCTCCACTTT.

This clone occurred once. This chain links TRBV18 with TRBJ2-1; 11 bases are shared with TRBD2. The CDR3 loop spans 18 amino acids. The V segment lost 1 base and the J segment 0 bases; nucleotides outside the gene matches: 5. The V gene's germline CDR1 is KGHSH and CDR2 LQKENI. The CDR3 coding sequence is TGTGCCAGCTCACCACAAGCTAGCGGGAGGTCCTCCTACAATGAGCAGTTCTTC. Protein sequence: CASSPQASGRSSYNEQFF.

The chain uses TRBV9 and TRBJ1-4; D gene unclear. V lost 0 bases and J lost 2, with 11 bases in between. The length of the CDR3 is 16 residues. Germline V gene sequence: CDR1 SGDLS, CDR2 YYNGEE. CDR3 DNA sequence: TGTGCCAGCAGCGTAGGGGCTGTATATACTAATGAAAAACTGTTTTTT. It yields the protein CASSVGAVYTNEKLFF.

The genes are TRBV5-1 and TRBJ2-3, with D possibly matching TRBD1 (6 bases). V lost 0 bases and J lost 2, with 10 bases in between. Germline V gene lookup returns CDR1 SGHRS and CDR2 YFSETQ. The CDR3 has 15 amino acids. Here the CDR3 DNA reads TGCGCCAGCAGCTTGGAGGGGGAGCTCACAGATACGCAGTATTTT. Translating gives CASSLEGELTDTQYF.

This clone was seen once. Written as DNA, the CDR3 is TGTGCCAGCAGCCAAGGACCGACAGGGTTGGTTCTTGGGGCCAACGTCCTGACTTTC. Amino acid sequence: CASSQGPTGLVLGANVLTF. The V and J genes are TRBV3-1 (or the pseudogene TRBV3-2) and TRBJ2-6; 7 nucleotides line up with TRBD1. The CDR3 has 19 residues. J was trimmed by 3 bases and V by 1 base; bases with no gene match: 12. In germline, CDR1 is LGHDT, CDR2 YNNKEL (reference sequence).

The V call is TRBV6-4, the J call TRBJ2-2, with D possibly being TRBD2 (5 bases). There are 14 residues in the CDR3. Germline V lookup: CDR1 MRHNA, CDR2 SNTAGT. V shed 6 bases and J shed 2 bases, with 10 bases lying between them. The CDR3 nucleotides are TGTGCCAGCAGCCGGGGTTTAAACACCGGGGAGCTGTTTTTT. Protein: CASSRGLNTGELFF.

The count of this clone is one. V is TRBV5-6 and J is TRBJ1-2, with 7 bases aligning to TRBD1. CDR1 SGHDT and CDR2 YYEEEE come from the germline V gene. J was trimmed by 10 bases and V by 4 bases; bases with no gene match: 10. This CDR3 comprises 13 residues. CDR3 sequence (DNA): TGTGCCAGCAGCATAGGACAGGCCTCAGACTACACCTTC. Its protein product is CASSIGQASDYTF.

This rearrangement joins TRBV28 to TRBJ1-2; D is unclear. CDR1 and CDR2 (germline): MDHEN, SYDVKM. Trimming pared 5 bases from V and 4 bases from J, leaving 11 bases between. This CDR3 comprises 13 residues. Written as DNA, the CDR3 is TGTGCCAGCAGTCTCTCCAGTCTCTATGGCTACACCTTC. It is translated as CASSLSSLYGYTF.

This clone was picked up one time. This chain joins TRBV4-1 and TRBJ2-3; the D gene is possibly TRBD1 (5 bases). The CDR3 has 16 residues. Germline V gene data show CDR1 as MGHRA and CDR2 as YSYEKL. V was clipped by 1 base and J by 1 base, with 12 bases between them. CDR3 nucleotide sequence: TGCGCCAGCAGCCAAGCAGGGTGGAAGGGCACAGATACGCAGTATTTT. This encodes CASSQAGWKGTDTQYF.

The chain couples TRBV19 to TRBJ2-7; D might be TRBD2 (5 bases). Trimming removed 9 bases at V and 3 bases at J, with 15 bases between. The V gene's germline CDR1 is LNHDA and CDR2 SQIVND (reference sequence). The CDR3 runs 13 residues. CDR3 loop: CARTALAGYEQYF. The CDR3 coding sequence is TGTGCCAGGACCGCCCTAGCAGGCTACGAGCAGTACTTC.

This clone occurred a few times. This chain links TRBV3-1 (or the pseudogene TRBV3-2) with TRBJ1-1; 8 bases map to TRBD1. The J segment lost 6 bases and the V segment lost 5 bases, leaving 8 bases of the junction unmatched. Germline loops: CDR1 LGHDT, CDR2 YNNKEL (reference sequence). The length of the CDR3 is 14 residues. CDR3 region: CASSGHRGKSEAFF. In DNA, the CDR3 is TGTGCCAGCAGCGGACACAGGGGGAAGTCTGAAGCTTTCTTT.

The genes are TRBV4-2 and TRBJ2-1; the match to TRBD2 covers 7 bases. V lost 4 bases and J lost 0; bases outside the gene matches: 3. The germline V gene has CDR1 LGHNA and CDR2 YNFKEQ. The CDR3 has 15 amino acids. CDR3 nucleotides: TGTGCCAGCAGCCCCTGGACTAGCTCCTACAATGAGCAGTTCTTC. It codes for CASSPWTSSYNEQFF.

The rearrangement links TRBV19 to TRBJ2-3; D possibly corresponds to TRBD1 (6 bases). Trimming took off 9 bases at V and 1 base at J, with 17 bases between the two ends. The CDR3 has 15 amino acids. CDR1 and CDR2 from the germline V gene are LNHDA and SQIVND (reference sequence). The CDR3 is CASRNLRGGTDTQYF. DNA for the CDR3: TGTGCCAGCCGAAATCTCAGGGGAGGCACAGATACGCAGTATTTT.

The chain joins TRBV7-8 to TRBJ2-5; 8 positions agree with TRBD2. V trimming: 3 bases; J trimming: 4 bases; junction bases outside the gene matches: 1. The CDR3 contains 13 residues. Germline V gene data show CDR1 as SGHVS and CDR2 as FQNEAQ. For the CDR3, the DNA is TGTGCCAGCAGCTTCCGGGAGGGAGAGACCCAGTACTTC. Protein sequence: CASSFREGETQYF. Based on the CDR3 plus reference TRBV7-8 and TRBJ2-5, the full variable domain is GAGVSQSPRYKVAKRGQDVALRCDPISGHVSLFWYQQALGQGPEFLTYFQNEAQLDKSGLPSDRFFAERPEGSVSTLKIQRTQQEDSAVYLCASSFREGETQYFGPGTRLLVL.

V and J are TRBV7-8 and TRBJ2-7; TRBD2 is a possible D gene (5 bases). CDR1 is SGHVS, CDR2 FQNEAQ, per germline. V was trimmed by 1 base and J by 2 bases, leaving 12 bases between them. The CDR3 loop spans 15 amino acids. CDR3 DNA sequence: TGTGCCAGCAGCTTAGGTGGCGGGCCCACCTACGAGCAGTACTTC. Its translation is CASSLGGGPTYEQYF.

The chain uses TRBV27 and TRBJ2-6; 9 nucleotides line up with TRBD1. In germline, CDR1 is MNHEY, CDR2 SMNVEV (reference sequence). The V gene end was trimmed by 8 bases and the J gene end by 1 base; junction bases not matched to a gene: 9. This CDR3 comprises 17 residues. The CDR3 loop is CASSYRGLESGANVLTF. CDR3 nucleotides: TGTGCCAGCTCGTACAGGGGGCTGGAGTCTGGGGCCAACGTCCTGACTTTC.

The chain carries TRBV19 and TRBJ1-4; TRBD1 aligns across 8 bases. The CDR3 consists of 14 residues. V gave up 6 bases and J gave up 8 bases; unmatched junction bases: 8. From germline, CDR1 is LNHDA and CDR2 SQIVND (reference sequence). The CDR3 here is CASRNQGAGEKLFF. DNA for the CDR3: TGTGCCAGTAGGAACCAGGGGGCCGGGGAAAAACTGTTTTTT. Together with reference TRBV19 and TRBJ1-4, the CDR3 gives the full variable domain: DGGITQSPKYLFRKEGQNVTLSCEQNLNHDAMYWYRQDPGQGLRLIYYSQIVNDFQKGDIAEGYSVSREKKESFPLTVTSAQKNPTAFYLCASRNQGAGEKLFFGSGTQLSVL.

The chain recombines TRBV3-1 (or the pseudogene TRBV3-2) with TRBJ2-3; maybe TRBD2 (5 bases). Trimming took off 4 bases at V and 3 bases at J, with 17 bases between the two ends. This CDR3 has 16 residues. Germline values: CDR1 LGHDT, CDR2 YNNKEL (reference sequence). DNA for the CDR3: TGTGCCAGCAGCCGGCCCCAGGAGGACTTTACAGATACGCAGTATTTT. Its translation: CASSRPQEDFTDTQYF.

The CDR3 reads CASSYDRDIEQFF. In DNA, the CDR3 is TGCGCCAGCAGCTACGACAGGGACATTGAGCAGTTCTTC. This rearrangement joins TRBV5-1 to TRBJ2-1; 7 nucleotides align to TRBD1. V shed 3 bases, J shed 9 bases, and the junction held 6 bases outside the gene matches. The CDR3 runs to 13 residues. Germline-derived CDR1 and CDR2 are SGHRS and YFSETQ. Variable domain in full (rest from reference TRBV5-1 and TRBJ2-1): KAGVTQTPRYLIKTRGQQVTLSCSPISGHRSVSWYQQTPGQGLQFLFEYFSETQRNKGNFPGRFSGRQFSNSRSEMNVSTLELGDSALYLCASSYDRDIEQFFGPGTRLTVL.

The V gene is TRBV12-5, the J gene TRBJ1-4, with D possibly being TRBD1 (6 bases). The V end lost 0 bases, the J end lost 0 bases, and 11 bases lay between the germline ends. The CDR3 has 17 amino acids. CDR1 is LGHNT, CDR2 FRNRAP, per germline. The CDR3 reads CASGLVQGRATNEKLFF. The CDR3, as DNA: TGTGCTAGTGGTTTGGTACAGGGTAGGGCAACTAATGAAAAACTGTTTTTT.

In nucleotides, the CDR3 is TGCAGCGTACCTGACGCTTCTAGCGTCCCCTACAATGAGCAGTTCTTC. This encodes CSVPDASSVPYNEQFF. This sequence joins TRBV29-1 and TRBJ2-1, with D possibly TRBD2 on 6 matching bases. Trimming stripped 6 bases from V and 2 bases from J, with 20 bases between. The CDR3 totals 16 residues. The germline V gene encodes CDR1 SQVTM and CDR2 ANQGSEA.